This entry lists 13 T cell receptor beta chains sequenced from one sample in a study of blood T cell repertoires in COVID-19. Sequencing was performed with immunoSEQ multiplex PCR; in TCRdb, only in-frame clones are kept and a portion is missing. The sample consists of about 170,000 clones, more than 75% of them appearing once. The sequenced material came from peripheral blood. The source is a man between 45 and 60 years old who had recovered from COVID-19.

V gene TRBV6-2 or TRBV6-3 combines with J gene TRBJ2-5; unclear D gene. The CDR3 is made up of 13 amino acids. Germline CDR1 is MNHEY and CDR2 is SVGEGT. Deletions cut 6 bases from V and 5 bases from J, with 13 bases between. The CDR3 spells CASSSREKETQYF. The CDR3 bases are TGTGCCAGCAGCTCGCGCGAGAAGGAGACCCAGTACTTC.

This clone came up once. Other DNA sequences within the sample encode an identical CDR3. The chain uses TRBV9 and TRBJ2-3; the match to TRBD2 covers 7 bases. Germline assignment: CDR1 SGDLS and CDR2 YYNGEE. CDR3 length: 15 residues. V lost 2 bases, J lost 0 bases, and 3 bases stayed unmatched. CDR3 DNA: TGTGCCAGCAGCGTGAGCGGGGCTAGCACAGATACGCAGTATTTT. It codes for CASSVSGASTDTQYF.

The CDR3, as DNA: TGTGCCAGCAGCCCCGGGACAGGGACTGGAAACACCATATATTTT. Encoded protein: CASSPGTGTGNTIYF. The gene calls are TRBV7-3 and TRBJ1-3; 9 bases agree with TRBD1. Per germline, CDR1 SGHTA and CDR2 FQGTGA. The CDR3 spans 15 residues. V lost 5 bases and J lost 2; bases outside the gene matches: 4.

The chain links TRBV5-1 to TRBJ2-7; D is possibly TRBD2 (5 bases). Germline assignment: CDR1 SGHRS and CDR2 YFSETQ. The CDR3 consists of 14 residues. Trimming shortened V by 0 bases and J by 1 base, and 8 bases separated the two germline ends. The DNA of the CDR3 is TGCGCCAGCAGCTTGGCGGGAATGTCCTACGAGCAGTACTTC. Its protein is CASSLAGMSYEQYF. The whole variable domain, remainder taken from reference TRBV5-1 and TRBJ2-7, is KAGVTQTPRYLIKTRGQQVTLSCSPISGHRSVSWYQQTPGQGLQFLFEYFSETQRNKGNFPGRFSGRQFSNSRSEMNVSTLELGDSALYLCASSLAGMSYEQYFGPGTRLTVT.

The chain carries TRBV14 and TRBJ2-2; D remains ambiguous. The CDR3 loop spans 14 amino acids. Germline V lookup: CDR1 SGHDN, CDR2 FVKESK. V lost 1 base, J lost 5 bases, and 8 bases lay in between. CDR3 nucleotide sequence: TGTGCCAGCAGCCAAGTTCTACGGACCGGGGAGCTGTTTTTT. Translated, it gives CASSQVLRTGELFF.

The chain combines TRBV5-4 with TRBJ2-7; 8 bases map to TRBD1. CDR3 length: 16 amino acids. Germline V lookup: CDR1 SGHNT, CDR2 YYREEE (reference sequence). V shed 5 bases, J shed 5 bases, and the junction held 15 bases outside the gene matches. The CDR3 bases are TGTGCCAGCAGGGAAGATCCGGGGACAGGAAGCCACGAGCAGTACTTC. Translation gives CASREDPGTGSHEQYF. Using reference TRBV5-4 and TRBJ2-7 for the parts outside the CDR3, the full variable domain is ETGVTQSPTHLIKTRGQQVTLRCSSQSGHNTVSWYQQALGQGPQFIFQYYREEENGRGNFPPRFSGLQFPNYSSELNVNALELDDSALYLCASREDPGTGSHEQYFGPGTRLTVT.

J is TRBJ1-6 and V is TRBV5-4; D gene ambiguous. Germline V CDR1 and CDR2: SGHNT, YYREEE (reference sequence). V was clipped by 0 bases and J by 10 bases, with 11 bases between them. The CDR3 extends over 14 amino acids. The CDR3 here is CASSLVGVESPLHF. CDR3 bases: TGTGCCAGCAGCTTGGTCGGGGTTGAGTCACCCCTCCACTTT.

The gene calls are TRBV7-3 and TRBJ2-2, with 7 bases lining up with TRBD1. V lost 5 bases to trimming and J lost 0 bases; unmatched junction nucleotides: 3. Germline V CDR1 and CDR2: SGHTA, FQGTGA. This CDR3 is 15 amino acids long. The CDR3 region has the DNA TGTGCCAGCAGCGGGCAGGGGGCGAACACCGGGGAGCTGTTTTTT. As protein: CASSGQGANTGELFF.

The rearrangement links TRBV11-2 to TRBJ2-7, with 8 bases identical to TRBD2. Germline CDR1 SGHAT, CDR2 FQNNGV. The junction had 4 bases not matched to a gene; V was cut back by 1 base and J by 2 bases. CDR3 length: 15 residues. The CDR3 spells CASSLGSSGPYEQYF. Written as DNA, the CDR3 is TGTGCCAGCAGCTTAGGGTCTAGCGGGCCCTACGAGCAGTACTTC.

The CDR3: CASSLWSGGPSEAFF. DNA for the CDR3: TGTGCCAGCAGTTTATGGTCAGGGGGACCTTCTGAAGCTTTCTTT. The gene calls are TRBV28 and TRBJ1-1; TRBD1 aligns across 7 bases. Trimming removed 0 bases from V and 6 bases from J; junction bases left unmatched: 7. Germline V gene data show CDR1 as MDHEN and CDR2 as SYDVKM. The CDR3 runs to 15 residues.

The gene calls are TRBV27 and TRBJ2-1; 7 bases line up with TRBD2. V lost 2 bases and J lost 7; bases outside the gene matches: 5. This CDR3 region has 14 residues. Looked up from germline, CDR1 is MNHEY and CDR2 is SMNVEV (reference sequence). The CDR3 DNA reads TGTGCCAGCAGTTTAGCGGGAGTGGGGAATGAGCAGTTCTTC. This translates into CASSLAGVGNEQFF.

The V gene is TRBV6-5, the J gene TRBJ2-5; TRBD2 agrees at 8 bases. The J segment lost 1 base and the V segment lost 6 bases, leaving 7 bases of the junction unmatched. From germline, CDR1 is MNHEY and CDR2 SVGAGI. The CDR3 length is 15 residues. CDR3 loop: CASRGRLAFQETQYF. The CDR3 DNA reads as TGTGCCAGCAGGGGCAGACTAGCGTTCCAAGAGACCCAGTACTTC.

In nucleotides, the CDR3 is TGTGCCAGCAGCGTTATACAGGGTCCCGGGGAGCTGTTTTTT. Amino acid sequence: CASSVIQGPGELFF. The gene calls are TRBV9 and TRBJ2-2; the D gene is possibly TRBD1 (6 bases). Germline CDR1 SGDLS, CDR2 YYNGEE. V was pared by 2 bases and J by 6 bases, with 11 bases between. This CDR3 has 14 residues.